In this sample, the clone carrying this TCR beta chain turned up a few times. Its antigen remains unidentified. Unique molecular identifiers were incorporated when the TCRbeta library was constructed. Each CDR3 protein gets one entry after TCRdb re-called the PCR reads with MiXCR. The profile shows 580,000 or so distinct CDR3 sequences, about 21% of them singletons. The sample belongs to a study of T-cell reconstitution after alpha-beta-depleted transplantation in children. Study-level points and caveats: Roughly two months post-transplant, alpha-beta T cells reportedly originated from several hundred graft clones that had expanded. The main origin of T-cell counts and diversity one year after transplant was newly produced T cells. There were some patients whose high TCRbeta diversity at day 60 came from surviving recipient T cells and thymic progenitors.

V shed 4 bases and J shed 0 bases, with 9 bases lying between them. In germline, CDR1 is LGHNT, CDR2 FRNRAP. There are 14 residues in the CDR3. This sample comprised PBMCs, mostly from graft donor cells, obtained 360 days after TCRalphabeta/CD19-depleted stem cell transplant. The source of this sequence is a boy under three years old who had a stem cell transplant for acute myeloid leukemia, so the T cells may come from the graft donor. This chain links TRBV12-5 with TRBJ1-1; D is perhaps TRBD1 (6 bases). The CDR3 loop is CASGSGQLNTEAFF. The CDR3 nucleotides read TGTGCTAGTGGTTCAGGACAGCTGAACACTGAAGCTTTCTTT.